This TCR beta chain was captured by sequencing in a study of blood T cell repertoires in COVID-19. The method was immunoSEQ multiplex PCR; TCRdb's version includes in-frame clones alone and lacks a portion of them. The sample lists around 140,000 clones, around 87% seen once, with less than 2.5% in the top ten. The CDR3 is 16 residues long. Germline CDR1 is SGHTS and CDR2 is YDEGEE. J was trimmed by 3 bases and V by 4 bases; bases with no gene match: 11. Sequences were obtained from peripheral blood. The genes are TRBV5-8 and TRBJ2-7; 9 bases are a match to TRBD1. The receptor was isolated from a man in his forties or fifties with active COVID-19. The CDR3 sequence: CASSMFTGTGRYEQYF. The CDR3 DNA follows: TGTGCCAGCAGCATGTTTACCGGGACAGGGCGCTACGAGCAGTACTTC.